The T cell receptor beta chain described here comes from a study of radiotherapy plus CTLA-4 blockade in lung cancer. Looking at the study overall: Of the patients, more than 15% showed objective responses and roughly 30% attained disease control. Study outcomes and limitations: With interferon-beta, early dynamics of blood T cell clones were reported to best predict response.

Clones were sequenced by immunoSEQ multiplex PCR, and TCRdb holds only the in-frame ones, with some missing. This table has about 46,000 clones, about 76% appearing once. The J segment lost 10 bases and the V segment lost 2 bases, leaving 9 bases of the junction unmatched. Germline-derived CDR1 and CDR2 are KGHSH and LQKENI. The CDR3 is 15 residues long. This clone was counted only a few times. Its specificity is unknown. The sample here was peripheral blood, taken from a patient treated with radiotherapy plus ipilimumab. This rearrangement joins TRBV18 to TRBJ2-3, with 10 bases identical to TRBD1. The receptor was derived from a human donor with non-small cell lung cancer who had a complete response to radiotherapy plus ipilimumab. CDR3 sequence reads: CASSPTGQGYIAQYF. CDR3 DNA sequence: TGTGCCAGCTCACCAACGGGACAGGGGTACATCGCGCAGTATTTT.